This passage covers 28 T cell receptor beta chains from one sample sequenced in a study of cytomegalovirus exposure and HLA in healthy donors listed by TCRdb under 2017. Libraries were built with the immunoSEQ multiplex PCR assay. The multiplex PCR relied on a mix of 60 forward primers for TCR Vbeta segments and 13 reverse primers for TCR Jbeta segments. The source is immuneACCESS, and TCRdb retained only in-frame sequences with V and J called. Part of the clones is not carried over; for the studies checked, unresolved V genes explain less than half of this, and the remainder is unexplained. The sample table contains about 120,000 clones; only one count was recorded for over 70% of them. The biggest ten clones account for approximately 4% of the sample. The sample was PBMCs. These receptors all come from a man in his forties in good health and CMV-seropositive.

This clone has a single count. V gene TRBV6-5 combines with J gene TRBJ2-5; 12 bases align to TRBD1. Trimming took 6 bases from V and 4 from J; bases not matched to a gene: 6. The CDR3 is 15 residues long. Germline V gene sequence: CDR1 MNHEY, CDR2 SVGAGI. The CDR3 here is CASSRGQGARETQYF. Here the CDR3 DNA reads TGTGCCAGCAGCCGGGGACAGGGGGCACGAGAGACCCAGTACTTC.

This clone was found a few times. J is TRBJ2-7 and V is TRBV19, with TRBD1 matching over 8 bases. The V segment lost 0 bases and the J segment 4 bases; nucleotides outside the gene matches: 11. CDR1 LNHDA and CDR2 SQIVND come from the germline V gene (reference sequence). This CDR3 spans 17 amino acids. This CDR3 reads CASSIDKGRDRRYEQYF. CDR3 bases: TGTGCCAGTAGTATAGATAAGGGCCGGGACAGGAGGTACGAGCAGTACTTC.

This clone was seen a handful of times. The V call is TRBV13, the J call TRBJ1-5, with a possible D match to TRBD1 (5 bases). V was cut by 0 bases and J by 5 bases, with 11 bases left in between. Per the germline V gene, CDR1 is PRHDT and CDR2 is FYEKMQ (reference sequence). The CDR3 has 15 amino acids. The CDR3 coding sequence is TGTGCCAGCAGCTTAGGGGGAGGGGTCCATCAGCCCCAGCATTTT. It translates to CASSLGGGVHQPQHF. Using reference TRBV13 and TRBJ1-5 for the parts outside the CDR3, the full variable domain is AAGVIQSPRHLIKEKRETATLKCYPIPRHDTVYWYQQGPGQDPQFLISFYEKMQSDKGSIPDRFSAQQFSDYHSELNMSSLELGDSALYFCASSLGGGVHQPQHFGDGTRLSIL.

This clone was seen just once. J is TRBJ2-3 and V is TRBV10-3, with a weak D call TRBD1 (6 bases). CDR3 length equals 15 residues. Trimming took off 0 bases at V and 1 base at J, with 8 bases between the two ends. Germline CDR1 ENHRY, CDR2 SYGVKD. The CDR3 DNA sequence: TGTGCCATCAGTGAGTCCTGGACAGGCACAGATACGCAGTATTTT. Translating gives CAISESWTGTDTQYF.

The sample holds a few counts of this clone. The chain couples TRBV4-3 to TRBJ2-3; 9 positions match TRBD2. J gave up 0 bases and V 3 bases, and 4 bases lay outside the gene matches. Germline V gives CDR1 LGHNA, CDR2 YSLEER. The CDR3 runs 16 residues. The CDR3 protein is CASSQTGLASTDTQYF. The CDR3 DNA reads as TGCGCCAGCAGCCAGACCGGACTAGCGAGCACAGATACGCAGTATTTT.

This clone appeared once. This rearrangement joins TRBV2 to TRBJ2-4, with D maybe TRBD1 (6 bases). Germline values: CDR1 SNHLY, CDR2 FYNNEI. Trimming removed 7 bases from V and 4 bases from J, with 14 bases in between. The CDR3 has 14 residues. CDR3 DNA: TGTGCCAGCAAGAGAGGGGGTATGAAAAACATTCAGTACTTC. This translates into CASKRGGMKNIQYF.

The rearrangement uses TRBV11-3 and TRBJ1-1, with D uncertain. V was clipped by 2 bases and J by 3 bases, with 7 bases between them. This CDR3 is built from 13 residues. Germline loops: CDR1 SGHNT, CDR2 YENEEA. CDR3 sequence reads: CASSLFGDTEAFF. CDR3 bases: TGTGCCAGCAGCTTATTCGGGGACACTGAAGCTTTCTTT. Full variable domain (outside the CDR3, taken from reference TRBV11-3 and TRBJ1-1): EAGVVQSPRYKIIEKKQPVAFWCNPISGHNTLYWYLQNLGQGPELLIRYENEEAVDDSQLPKDRFSAERLKGVDSTLKIQPAELGDSAVYLCASSLFGDTEAFFGQGTRLTVV.

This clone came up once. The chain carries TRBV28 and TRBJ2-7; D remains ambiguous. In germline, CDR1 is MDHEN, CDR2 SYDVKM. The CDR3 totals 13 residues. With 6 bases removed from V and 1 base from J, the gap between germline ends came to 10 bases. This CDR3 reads CASSKQFSYEQYF. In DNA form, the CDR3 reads TGTGCCAGCAGCAAACAGTTTTCCTACGAGCAGTACTTC.

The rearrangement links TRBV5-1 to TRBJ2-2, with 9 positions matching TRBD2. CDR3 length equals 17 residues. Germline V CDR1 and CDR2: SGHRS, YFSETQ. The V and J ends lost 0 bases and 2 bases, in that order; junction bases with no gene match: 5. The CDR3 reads CASSLGAGGPNTGELFF. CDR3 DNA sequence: TGCGCCAGCAGCTTGGGTGCGGGAGGGCCCAACACCGGGGAGCTGTTTTTT.

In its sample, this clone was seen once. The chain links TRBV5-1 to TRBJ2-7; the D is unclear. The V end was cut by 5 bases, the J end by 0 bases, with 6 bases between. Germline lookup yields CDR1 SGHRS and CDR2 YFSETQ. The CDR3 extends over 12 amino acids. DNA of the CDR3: TGCGCCAGCAGTGAGAGCTCCTACGAGCAGTACTTC. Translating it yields CASSESSYEQYF.

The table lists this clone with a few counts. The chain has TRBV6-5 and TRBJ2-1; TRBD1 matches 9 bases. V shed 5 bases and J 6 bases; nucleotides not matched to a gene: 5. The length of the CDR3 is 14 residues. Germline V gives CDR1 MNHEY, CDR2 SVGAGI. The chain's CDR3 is CASSTGGTFNEQFF. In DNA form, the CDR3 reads TGTGCCAGCAGTACAGGGGGCACATTCAATGAGCAGTTCTTC.

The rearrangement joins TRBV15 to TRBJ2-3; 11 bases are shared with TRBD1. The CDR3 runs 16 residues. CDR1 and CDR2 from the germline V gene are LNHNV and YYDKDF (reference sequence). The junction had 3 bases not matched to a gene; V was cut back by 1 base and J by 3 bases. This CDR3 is CATSRVGTGGTDTQYF. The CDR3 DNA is TGTGCCACCAGCAGAGTGGGGACAGGGGGGACAGATACGCAGTATTTT.

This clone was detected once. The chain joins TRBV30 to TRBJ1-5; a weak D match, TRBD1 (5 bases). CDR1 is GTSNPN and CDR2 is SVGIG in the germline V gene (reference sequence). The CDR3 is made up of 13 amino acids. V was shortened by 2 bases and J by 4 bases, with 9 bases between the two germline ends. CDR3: CAWSTTDNQPQHF. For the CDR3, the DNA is TGTGCCTGGAGTACGACAGATAATCAGCCCCAGCATTTT.

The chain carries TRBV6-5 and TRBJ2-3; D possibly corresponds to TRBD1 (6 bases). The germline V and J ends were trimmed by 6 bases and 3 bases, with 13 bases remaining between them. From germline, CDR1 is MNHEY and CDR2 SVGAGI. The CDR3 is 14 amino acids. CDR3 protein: CASSLDRITDTQYF. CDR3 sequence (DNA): TGTGCCAGCAGCCTTGACAGGATAACAGATACGCAGTATTTT.

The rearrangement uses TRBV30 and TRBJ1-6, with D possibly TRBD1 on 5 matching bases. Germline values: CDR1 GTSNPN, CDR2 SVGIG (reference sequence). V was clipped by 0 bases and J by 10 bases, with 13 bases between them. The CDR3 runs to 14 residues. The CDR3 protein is CAWSVVTAGSPLHF. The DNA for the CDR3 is TGTGCCTGGAGTGTAGTCACGGCAGGGTCACCCCTCCACTTT.

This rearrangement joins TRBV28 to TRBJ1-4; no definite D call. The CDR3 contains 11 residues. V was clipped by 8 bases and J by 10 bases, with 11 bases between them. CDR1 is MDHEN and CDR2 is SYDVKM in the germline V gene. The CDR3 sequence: CASWNSGKLFF. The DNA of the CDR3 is TGTGCCAGCTGGAATAGCGGAAAACTGTTTTTT.

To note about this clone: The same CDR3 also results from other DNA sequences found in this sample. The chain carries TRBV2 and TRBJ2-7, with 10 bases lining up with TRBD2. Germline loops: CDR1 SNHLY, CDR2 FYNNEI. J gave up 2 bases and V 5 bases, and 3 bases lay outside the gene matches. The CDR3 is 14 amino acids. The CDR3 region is CASSSGLAAYEQYF. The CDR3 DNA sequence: TGTGCCAGCAGTAGTGGACTAGCGGCCTACGAGCAGTACTTC.

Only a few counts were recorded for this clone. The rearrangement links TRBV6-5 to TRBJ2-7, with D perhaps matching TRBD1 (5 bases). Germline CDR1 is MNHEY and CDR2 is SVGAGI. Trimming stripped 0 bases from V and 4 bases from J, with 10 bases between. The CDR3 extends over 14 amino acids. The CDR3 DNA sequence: TGTGCCAGCAGTTACTCGATGACAGCGTACGAGCAGTACTTC. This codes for CASSYSMTAYEQYF.

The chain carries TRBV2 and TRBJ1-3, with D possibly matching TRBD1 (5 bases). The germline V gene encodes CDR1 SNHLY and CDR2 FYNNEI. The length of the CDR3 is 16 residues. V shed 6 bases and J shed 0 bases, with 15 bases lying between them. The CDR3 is CASRGGTSRSGNTIYF. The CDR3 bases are TGTGCCAGCAGGGGGGGGACTTCCCGCTCTGGAAACACCATATATTTT.

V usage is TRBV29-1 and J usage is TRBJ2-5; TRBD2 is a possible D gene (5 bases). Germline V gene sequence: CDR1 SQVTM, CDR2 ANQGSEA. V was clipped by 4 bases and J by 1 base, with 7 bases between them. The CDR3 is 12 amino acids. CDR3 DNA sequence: TGCAGCGTTGGTCGGGGCCAAGAGACCCAGTACTTC. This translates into CSVGRGQETQYF.

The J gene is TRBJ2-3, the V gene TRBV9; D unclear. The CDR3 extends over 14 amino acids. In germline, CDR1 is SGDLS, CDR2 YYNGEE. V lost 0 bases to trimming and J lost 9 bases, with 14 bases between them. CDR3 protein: CASSVEETLSTQYF. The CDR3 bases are TGTGCCAGCAGCGTAGAAGAAACCCTATCGACGCAGTATTTT.

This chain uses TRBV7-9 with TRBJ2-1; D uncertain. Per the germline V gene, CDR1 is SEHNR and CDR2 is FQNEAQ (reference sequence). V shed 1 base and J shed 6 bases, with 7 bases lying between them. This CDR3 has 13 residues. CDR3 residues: CASSLELSNEQFF. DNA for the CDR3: TGTGCCAGCAGCTTAGAGCTGAGCAATGAGCAGTTCTTC.

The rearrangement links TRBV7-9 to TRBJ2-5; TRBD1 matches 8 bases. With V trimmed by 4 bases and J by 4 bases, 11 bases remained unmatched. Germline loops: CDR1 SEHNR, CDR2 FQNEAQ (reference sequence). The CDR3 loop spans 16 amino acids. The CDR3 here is CASSSWTGNSAETQYF. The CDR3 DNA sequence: TGTGCCAGCAGCTCCTGGACAGGGAACAGTGCAGAGACCCAGTACTTC.

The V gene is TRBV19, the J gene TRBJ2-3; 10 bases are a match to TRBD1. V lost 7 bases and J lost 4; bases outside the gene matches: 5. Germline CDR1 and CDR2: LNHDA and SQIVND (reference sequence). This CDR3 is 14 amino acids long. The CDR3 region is CASTLGTGADTQYF. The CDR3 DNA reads TGTGCCAGTACCCTCGGGACAGGGGCAGATACGCAGTATTTT.

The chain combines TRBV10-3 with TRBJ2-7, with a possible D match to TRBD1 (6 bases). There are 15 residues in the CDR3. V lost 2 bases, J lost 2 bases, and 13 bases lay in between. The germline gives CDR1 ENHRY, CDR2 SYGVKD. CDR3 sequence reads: CAISEGPAGAYEQYF. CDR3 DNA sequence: TGTGCCATCAGTGAGGGCCCTGCAGGGGCCTACGAGCAGTACTTC.

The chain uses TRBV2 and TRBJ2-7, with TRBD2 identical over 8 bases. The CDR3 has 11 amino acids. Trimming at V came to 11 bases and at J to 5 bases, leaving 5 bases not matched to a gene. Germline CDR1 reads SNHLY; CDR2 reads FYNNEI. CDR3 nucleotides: TGTGCCCCCACCGGGGGGGACGAGCAGTACTTC. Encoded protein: CAPTGGDEQYF.

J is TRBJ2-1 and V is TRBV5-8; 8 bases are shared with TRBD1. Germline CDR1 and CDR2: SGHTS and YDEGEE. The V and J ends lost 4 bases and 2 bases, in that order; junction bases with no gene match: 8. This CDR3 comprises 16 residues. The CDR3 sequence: CASSRKTGAAYNEQFF. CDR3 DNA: TGTGCCAGCAGCCGCAAGACAGGGGCGGCCTACAATGAGCAGTTCTTC.

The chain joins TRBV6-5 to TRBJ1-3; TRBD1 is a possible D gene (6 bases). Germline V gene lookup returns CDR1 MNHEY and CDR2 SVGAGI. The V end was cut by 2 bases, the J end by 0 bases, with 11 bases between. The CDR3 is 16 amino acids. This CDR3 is CASSYGGLSSGNTIYF. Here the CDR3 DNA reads TGTGCCAGCAGTTACGGGGGCCTGAGCTCTGGAAACACCATATATTTT.